These T cell receptor beta chains were read from a single sample in a study of T cells in localized non-small cell lung cancer. Using immunoSEQ multiplex PCR, the repertoire was profiled, and TCRdb retains in-frame clones only, with some absent. The table has 950 to 1,200 clones, about 26% seen once. Sequencing was performed on normal lung tissue next to the tumor, taken before any cancer treatment. These receptor sequences come from a male donor older than 55 with stage I lung adenocarcinoma. The CDR3 runs from the conserved cysteine through the conserved F or W. The order of the fields is J gene, D gene, V gene, clone size, CDR3 DNA, CDR3 protein. A D gene is named only where the DNA matches it firmly. Clone sizes are given selectively: once, few, many, or a class where the clone is expanded.

>TRBJ2-1|-|TRBV11-3|large
TGTGCCAGCAGCTCTGATAGCCGGAGTGGGGGGAATGAGCAGTTCTTC
CASSSDSRSGGNEQFF
>TRBJ2-7|TRBD2|TRBV5-1|-
TGCGCCAGCAGCTTGGGAGCTAGCGGGGCTTCGCAGTACTTC
CASSLGASGASQYF
>TRBJ1-1|-|TRBV6-8|few
TGTGCCAGCAGTGTTACAGGGAACACTGAAGCTTTCTTT
CASSVTGNTEAFF
>TRBJ1-1|-|TRBV11-3|few
TGTGCCAGCAGCTTGTTTGGCAGAGACAACACTGAAGCTTTCTTT
CASSLFGRDNTEAFF
>TRBJ1-4|TRBD1|TRBV28|few
TGTGCCAGCAGTTCACCACAGGGGGTCAATGAAAAACTGTTTTTT
CASSSPQGVNEKLFF
>TRBJ2-5|TRBD2|TRBV18|-
TGTGCCAGCTCACCGACTAGCGGGGGGGCCGAGGGAGAGACCCAGTACTTC
CASSPTSGGAEGETQYF
>TRBJ1-6|-|TRBV11-3|large
TGTGCCAGCAGCTTGGCCGGGGGAGCTGATTCACCCCTCCACTTT
CASSLAGGADSPLHF
>TRBJ1-1|-|TRBV18|few
TGTGCCAGCTCACCACCGGGGGGGAGGTATGCGAACACTGAAGCTTTCTTT
CASSPPGGRYANTEAFF
>TRBJ1-4|-|TRBV28|few
TGTGCCAGCAGTCCACGGCGGATAGGGGAAAAACTGTTTTTT
CASSPRRIGEKLFF
>TRBJ2-5|-|TRBV15|-
TGTGCCACCGATCAGCAACGAAACTCACAAGAGACCCAGTACTTC
CATDQQRNSQETQYF
>TRBJ1-5|TRBD1|TRBV28|-
TGTGCCAGCTACCCGGGACAGGGGGCGGTGCAGCCCCAGCATTTT
CASYPGQGAVQPQHF
>TRBJ2-1|-|TRBV5-1|once
TGCGCCAGCAGCGGCGGGATGGGGGTTTCTGAGCAGTTCTTC
CASSGGMGVSEQFF
>TRBJ1-1|TRBD1|TRBV30|-
TGTGCCTGGAGCCCCGGGACAGCAGGGTTCGGGGCTTTCTTT
CAWSPGTAGFGAFF
>TRBJ2-5|-|TRBV6-8|medium-sized
TGTGCCGCCCGGGCCGTCTACGAAACCCCCGAGACCCAGTACTTC
CAARAVYETPETQYF
>TRBJ2-7|TRBD1|TRBV4-1|few
TGCGCCAGCAGTGAGGGGGCAGGTTACGAGCAGTACTTC
CASSEGAGYEQYF
>TRBJ2-3|TRBD2|TRBV11-3|-
TGTGCCAGCAGCTTAAGGGGACTAGCAACAGATACGCAGTATTTT
CASSLRGLATDTQYF
>TRBJ1-4|-|TRBV6-8|few
TGTGCCAGCAGTTACTCGGGGGCTGGAAAACTGTTTTTT
CASSYSGAGKLFF
>TRBJ2-7|-|TRBV6-8|-
TGTGCCAGCAGTTACGGACAGAGCTCCTACGAGCAGTACTTC
CASSYGQSSYEQYF
>TRBJ2-1|-|TRBV27|-
TGTGCCAGCAGTTTTGGGGTTTCCTACAATGAGCAGTTCTTC
CASSFGVSYNEQFF
>TRBJ2-1|TRBD2|TRBV28|-
TGTGCCAGCAGAGTAGCGGGGGCCAATTACAATGAGCAGTTCTTC
CASRVAGANYNEQFF
>TRBJ2-3|-|TRBV11-3|few
TGTGCCAGCACCGACTTCACAGGGTTAATGACAGATACGCAGTATTTT
CASTDFTGLMTDTQYF
>TRBJ2-1|TRBD2|TRBV30|-
TGTGCCTGGAGTCGTAGCGGGGAGGTTGGTGAGCAGTTCTTC
CAWSRSGEVGEQFF
>TRBJ1-6|TRBD1|TRBV18|few
TGTGCCAGCTCACCAGAGGACAGGGCACCCCTCCACTTT
CASSPEDRAPLHF
>TRBJ1-1|TRBD1|TRBV18|few
TGTGCCAGCTCACGTGGACAGGGCGGGGGTGAAGCTTTCTTT
CASSRGQGGGEAFF
>TRBJ2-2|-|TRBV2|-
TGTGCCAGCAGTGAAGTTGGAGGGGGCACCGGGGAGCTGTTTTTT
CASSEVGGGTGELFF
>TRBJ2-1|TRBD2|TRBV11-3|few
TGTGCCAGCAGCTTAGGACTAGCTAACAATGAGCAGTTCTTC
CASSLGLANNEQFF
>TRBJ2-1|TRBD1|TRBV6-8|few
TGTGCCAGCAGTTACTTTGACAGGGGTGGGTATGAGCAGTTCTTC
CASSYFDRGGYEQFF
>TRBJ1-6|-|TRBV4-1|-
TGCGCCAGCAGCCAAGATCGTGCAGGAGATTCACCCCTCCACTTT
CASSQDRAGDSPLHF
>TRBJ1-1|-|TRBV18|-
TGTGCCAGCTCACCCTCAAGGGTGAACACTGAAGCTTTCTTT
CASSPSRVNTEAFF
>TRBJ1-4|TRBD1|TRBV10-3|few
TGTGCCAGCTTAGGGGCAGGGGGCGGTCAGCGGGAAAAACTGTTTTTT
CASLGAGGGQREKLFF
>TRBJ1-5|-|TRBV6-8|few
TGTGCCAGCAGTGCGGGACAAATTGTTCAGCCCCAGCATTTT
CASSAGQIVQPQHF
>TRBJ1-1|-|TRBV9|few
TGTGCCAGCAGTGACCGAAACTCGAACACTGAAGCTTTCTTT
CASSDRNSNTEAFF
>TRBJ2-3|-|TRBV10-2|few
TGCGCCAGCAGTGAGGAGCGACTCGAGGGAACGGATACGCAGTATTTT
CASSEERLEGTDTQYF
>TRBJ2-7|-|TRBV9|few
TGTGCCAGCAGCGTAGGGGAACTGACCTACGAGCAGTACTTC
CASSVGELTYEQYF